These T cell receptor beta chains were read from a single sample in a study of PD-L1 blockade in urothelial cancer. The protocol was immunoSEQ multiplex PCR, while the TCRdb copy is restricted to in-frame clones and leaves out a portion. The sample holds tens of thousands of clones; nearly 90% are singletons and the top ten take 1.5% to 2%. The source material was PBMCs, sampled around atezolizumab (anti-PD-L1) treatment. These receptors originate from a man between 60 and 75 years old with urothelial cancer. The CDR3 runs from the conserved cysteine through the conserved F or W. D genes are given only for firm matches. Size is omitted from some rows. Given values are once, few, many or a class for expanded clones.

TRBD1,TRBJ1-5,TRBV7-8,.,TGTGCCAGCAGCCGACGGGGGACAGGGGATCAGCCCCAGCATTTT,CASSRRGTGDQPQHF
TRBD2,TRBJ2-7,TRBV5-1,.,TGCGCCAGCAGCTTGGGGGGACTAGCGGGGGGCGTTGCTCCCGAGCAGTACTTC,CASSLGGLAGGVAPEQYF
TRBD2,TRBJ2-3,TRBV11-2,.,TGTGCCAGCAGCCTAGACGGGACTACAACAGATACGCAGTATTTT,CASSLDGTTTDTQYF
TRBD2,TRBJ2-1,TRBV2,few,TGTGCCAGCAGACTAGCGGAAAACAATGAGCAGTTCTTC,CASRLAENNEQFF
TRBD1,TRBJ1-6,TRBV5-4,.,TGTGCCAGCAGCGGGGAACAGGGGGCAACTACTTCACCCCTCCACTTT,CASSGEQGATTSPLHF
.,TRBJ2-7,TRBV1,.,TGCACCAGCAGCCAAGGCGAACGTCAACCGACCTACGAGCAGTACTTC,CTSSQGERQPTYEQYF
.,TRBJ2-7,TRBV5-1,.,TGCGCCAGCAGCCGCGGTGAACAGGGCGGCGAGCAGTACTTC,CASSRGEQGGEQYF
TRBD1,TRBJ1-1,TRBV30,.,TGTGCCTGGAGTGGTCAGGGGGCTCGGGGCACTGAAGCTTTCTTT,CAWSGQGARGTEAFF
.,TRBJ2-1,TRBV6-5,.,TGTGCCAGCAGTTACTCGACTAAAGAGCAGTTCTTC,CASSYSTKEQFF
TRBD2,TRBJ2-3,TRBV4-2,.,TGTGCCAGCAGCCAAGATTGGGGACTAGCGGGGAGGACAGATACGCAGTATTTT,CASSQDWGLAGRTDTQYF
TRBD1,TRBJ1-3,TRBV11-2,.,TGTGCCAGCAGCTCCGTACAGGGGGCTTCAGGAAACACCATATATTTT,CASSSVQGASGNTIYF
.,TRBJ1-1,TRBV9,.,TGTGCCAGCAGCGTAGTTGGGGCCAGCACTGAAGCTTTCTTT,CASSVVGASTEAFF
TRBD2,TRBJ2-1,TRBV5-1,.,TGCGCCAGCAGCGGGCATCTAGCGGGCCGATACAATGAGCAGTTCTTC,CASSGHLAGRYNEQFF
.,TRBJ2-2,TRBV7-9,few,TGTGCCGCCTCCTCGGGAGCTTCGAACACCGGGGAGCTGTTTTTT,CAASSGASNTGELFF
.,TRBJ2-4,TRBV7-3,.,TGTGCCAGCAGCTTACGGGGAGGCGACATTCAGTACTTC,CASSLRGGDIQYF
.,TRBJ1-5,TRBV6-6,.,TGTGCCAGCAGGCAGACAGGTCAGCAGCCCCAGCATTTT,CASRQTGQQPQHF
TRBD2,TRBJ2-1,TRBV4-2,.,TGTGCCAGCAGCCGCGGGACTAGCGGGAGGAAGGAGTACAATGAGCAGTTCTTC,CASSRGTSGRKEYNEQFF
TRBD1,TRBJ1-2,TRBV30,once,TGTGCCTGTTACAGGGGGTATGGCTACACCTTC,CACYRGYGYTF
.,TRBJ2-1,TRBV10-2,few,TGCGCCACCGGGTTCGGCAATGAGCAGTTCTTC,CATGFGNEQFF
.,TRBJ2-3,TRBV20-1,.,TGCAGTGCCCCAGGGGGGGATACGCAGTATTTT,CSAPGGDTQYF
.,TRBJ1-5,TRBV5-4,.,TGTGCCAGCAGCACTGATAGCAATCAGCCCCAGCATTTT,CASSTDSNQPQHF
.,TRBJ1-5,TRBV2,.,TGTGCCAGCAGGGGAGGTGGAGGGGACCAGCCCCAGCATTTT,CASRGGGGDQPQHF
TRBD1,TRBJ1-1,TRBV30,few,TGTGCCTGGGACAGGGGGCACACTGAAGCTTTCTTT,CAWDRGHTEAFF
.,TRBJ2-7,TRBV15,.,TGTGCCACCAGCAGAGATAGCAAGCGGGTATTC,CATSRDSKRVF
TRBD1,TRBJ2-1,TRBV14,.,TGTGCCAGCAGCCACCGGACAGGTTCCAATGAGCAGTTCTTC,CASSHRTGSNEQFF
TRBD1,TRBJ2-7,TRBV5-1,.,TGCGCCAGCAGCTTGGTGCCCGACAGGGTCTACGAGCAGTACTTC,CASSLVPDRVYEQYF
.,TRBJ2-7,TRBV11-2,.,TGTGCCAGCAGCTTGACTGACGGGGGTTCGTACGAGCAGTACTTC,CASSLTDGGSYEQYF
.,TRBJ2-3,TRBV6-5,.,TGTGCCAGCAGTTACTCGTCAAGCGGGAGCACAGATACGCAGTATTTT,CASSYSSSGSTDTQYF
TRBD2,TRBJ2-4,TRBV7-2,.,TGTGCCAGCAGCTTAGCGGGGGGAGCTAGCGGGAGTGTTTCCAAAAACATTCAGTACTTC,CASSLAGGASGSVSKNIQYF
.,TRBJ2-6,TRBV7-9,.,TGTGCCAGCAGCCGTAGTGGCGGCTCTGGGGCCAACGTCCTGACTTTC,CASSRSGGSGANVLTF
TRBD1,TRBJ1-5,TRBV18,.,TGTGCCAGCTCACCTGGGACAGCCAATCAGCCCCAGCATTTT,CASSPGTANQPQHF
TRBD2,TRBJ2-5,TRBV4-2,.,TGTGCCAGCAGCCAAGATCTAAGGACTAGGGGCCAAGAGACCCAGTACTTC,CASSQDLRTRGQETQYF
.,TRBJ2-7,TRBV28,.,TGTGCCAGCAGATTAAGCGGGACATCCGTATCCTACGAGCAGTACTTC,CASRLSGTSVSYEQYF
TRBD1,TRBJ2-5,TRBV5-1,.,TGCGCCAGCAGCACACAGGGGGCGGGGGAGACCCAGTACTTC,CASSTQGAGETQYF
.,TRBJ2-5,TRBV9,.,TGTGCCAGCAGCTCCCCGGGAGCGGAGACCCAGTACTTC,CASSSPGAETQYF
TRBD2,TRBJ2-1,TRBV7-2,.,TGTGCCAGCAGCTTTAGCGGGGGCTCCTACAATGAGCAGTTCTTC,CASSFSGGSYNEQFF
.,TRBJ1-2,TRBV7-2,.,TGTGCCAGCAGCCCGGGGGGGGGCGACTATGGCTACACCTTC,CASSPGGGDYGYTF
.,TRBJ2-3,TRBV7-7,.,TGTGCCAGCAGTAAAACCTGGGCAGGGGCCACAGATACGCAGTATTTT,CASSKTWAGATDTQYF
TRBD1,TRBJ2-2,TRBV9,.,TGTGCCAGCAGCGAGGGGGCAGGGTTCACCGGGGAGCTGTTTTTT,CASSEGAGFTGELFF
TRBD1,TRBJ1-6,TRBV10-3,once,TGTGCCATCTCCGGAGGGAACAGGGGAGCTAATTCACCCCTCCACTTT,CAISGGNRGANSPLHF
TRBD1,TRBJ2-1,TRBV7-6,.,TGTGCCAGCAGCTTAACGACAGGGACCTACAATGAGCAGTTCTTC,CASSLTTGTYNEQFF
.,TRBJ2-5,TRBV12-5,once,TGTGCTAGTGGTTCACCCCTTGACAGGACCCAAGAGACCCAGTACTTC,CASGSPLDRTQETQYF
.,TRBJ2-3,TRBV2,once,TGTGCCAGCAAGGGGGGGTTTAGCACAGATACGCAGTATTTT,CASKGGFSTDTQYF
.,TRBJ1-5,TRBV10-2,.,TGCGCCAGCAGTGACCAGGACTCGGGCCATTATAGCAATCAGCCCCAGCATTTT,CASSDQDSGHYSNQPQHF
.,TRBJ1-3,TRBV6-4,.,TGTGCCAGCAGTGACTCAACAGAATCTACCTACTCTGGAAACACCATATATTTT,CASSDSTESTYSGNTIYF
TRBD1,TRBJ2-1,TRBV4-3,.,TGCGCCAGCAGCCACGGCGTTTTAGGGGGCAATGATGAGCAGTTCTTC,CASSHGVLGGNDEQFF
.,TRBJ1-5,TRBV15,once,TGTGCCACCAGCAGGATGGGGGGGGCGAGCAATCAGCCCCAGCATTTT,CATSRMGGASNQPQHF
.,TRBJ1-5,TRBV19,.,TGTGCCAGTAGTATAGGGCCCAGGGGAGTGGGTCAGCCCCAGCATTTT,CASSIGPRGVGQPQHF
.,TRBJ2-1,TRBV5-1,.,TGCGCCAGCAGCTTATTAGCTGCCGACAATGAGCAGTTCTTC,CASSLLAADNEQFF
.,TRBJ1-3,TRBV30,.,TGTGCCTGGGGTGGACGGGTCTCTGGAAACACCATATATTTT,CAWGGRVSGNTIYF
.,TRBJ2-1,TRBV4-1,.,TGCGCCAGCAGTCTCGGTAGGGGCTCCTACAATGAGCAGTTCTTC,CASSLGRGSYNEQFF
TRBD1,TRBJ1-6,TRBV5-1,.,TGCGCCAGCAGCATGACAGGGGGCTTCGGTAATTCACCCCTCCACTTT,CASSMTGGFGNSPLHF
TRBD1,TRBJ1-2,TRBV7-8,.,TGTGCCAGCGGGACAGGGATCAACTATGGCTACACCTTC,CASGTGINYGYTF
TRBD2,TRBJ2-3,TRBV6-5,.,TGTGCCAGCAGTCAGGGACTAGCTTCAGATACGCAGTATTTT,CASSQGLASDTQYF
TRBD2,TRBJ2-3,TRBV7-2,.,TGTGCCAGCAGCTTAGTAGCGGGAGTTAGAACAGATACGCAGTATTTT,CASSLVAGVRTDTQYF